Below, 13 T cell receptor beta chains from the same sample are listed, as sequenced in a study of blood T cell repertoires in COVID-19. Assay used: immunoSEQ multiplex PCR; TCRdb lists only in-frame clones, some missing. The table shows under 200,000 clones, with approximately 80% occurring only once. Material for sequencing was PBMCs or T cells enriched from blood (not recorded which). The receptors here all came from a woman aged 60-75 years with acute COVID-19.

The rearrangement links TRBV5-6 to TRBJ1-6, with unresolved D. Trimming pared 4 bases from V and 4 bases from J, leaving 9 bases between. From germline, CDR1 is SGHDT and CDR2 YYEEEE. The CDR3 has 14 residues. Here the CDR3 DNA reads TGTGCCAGCAGCCGGGGTCAGTATAATTCACCCCTCCACTTT. Amino acids: CASSRGQYNSPLHF. The whole variable domain, remainder taken from reference TRBV5-6 and TRBJ1-6, is DAGVTQSPTHLIKTRGQQVTLRCSPKSGHDTVSWYQQALGQGPQFIFQYYEEEERQRGNFPDRFSGHQFPNYSSELNVNALLLGDSALYLCASSRGQYNSPLHFGNGTRLTVT.

CDR3 DNA: TGTGCCAGTAGTATGCTACTACGGGAAAAACTGTTTTTT. Translation: CASSMLLREKLFF. This chain links TRBV19 with TRBJ1-4; D gene ambiguous. The CDR3 has 13 amino acids. Trimming left V 3 bases short and J 8 bases short, with 10 bases between. Germline CDR1 LNHDA, CDR2 SQIVND (reference sequence).

The genes are TRBV5-1 and TRBJ2-2; 10 nucleotides agree with TRBD1. The trim removed 4 bases at V and 5 bases at J, leaving 8 bases unmatched. This CDR3 comprises 16 residues. Germline CDR1 is SGHRS and CDR2 is YFSETQ. CDR3 bases: TGCGCCAGCAGCCCGACAGGGGGCCGCAGGACCGGGGAGCTGTTTTTT. Protein product: CASSPTGGRRTGELFF.

The chain links TRBV5-1 to TRBJ2-5, with 9 nucleotides matching TRBD1. The length of the CDR3 is 15 residues. Germline V gives CDR1 SGHRS, CDR2 YFSETQ. V was pared by 3 bases and J by 0 bases, with 3 bases of the junction left unmatched. CDR3 nucleotides: TGCGCCAGCAGCTACGGACAGGGGTACCAAGAGACCCAGTACTTC. Protein sequence: CASSYGQGYQETQYF.

This sequence joins TRBV5-4 and TRBJ1-2; 8 nucleotides agree with TRBD1. The CDR3 extends over 13 amino acids. Germline assignment: CDR1 SGHNT and CDR2 YYREEE (reference sequence). V was pared by 6 bases and J by 6 bases, with 7 bases of the junction left unmatched. The CDR3 DNA reads TGTGCCAGCACCCTCAGGGGGCCCCATGGCTACACCTTC. Residues: CASTLRGPHGYTF.

This clone was recorded only once. The chain joins TRBV28 to TRBJ1-2; 7 nucleotides line up with TRBD1. This CDR3 is built from 15 residues. The germline CDR1 and CDR2 sequences are MDHEN and SYDVKM. Trimming at V came to 5 bases and at J to 6 bases, leaving 12 bases not matched to a gene. CDR3 nucleotide sequence: TGTGCCAGCAGTCCACCCGACAGGGTACTGGATGGCTACACCTTC. This encodes CASSPPDRVLDGYTF.

The gene calls are TRBV19 and TRBJ1-5, with 8 bases that match TRBD1. The CDR3 runs to 14 residues. CDR1 and CDR2 (germline): LNHDA, SQIVND (reference sequence). J lost 7 bases, V lost 5 bases, and 7 bases had no gene match. This CDR3 is CASSLTGGKQPQHF. As DNA, the CDR3 is TGTGCCAGTAGTCTTACAGGGGGTAAGCAGCCCCAGCATTTT.

V is TRBV5-1 and J is TRBJ2-5; D possibly corresponds to TRBD1 (5 bases). This CDR3 is built from 15 residues. Trimming stripped 4 bases from V and 5 bases from J, with 18 bases between. The V gene's germline CDR1 is SGHRS and CDR2 YFSETQ. The CDR3: CASSPLIGQAETQYF. CDR3 bases: TGCGCCAGCAGCCCCCTAATCGGACAAGCCGAGACCCAGTACTTC.

This clone has a single count. The J gene is TRBJ2-7, the V gene TRBV9; D possibly corresponds to TRBD2 (7 bases). The germline V gene encodes CDR1 SGDLS and CDR2 YYNGEE. The V and J ends lost 4 bases and 6 bases respectively, with 20 bases between them. The CDR3 consists of 15 residues. Here the CDR3 DNA reads TGTGCCAGCAGCATAGGTCCCGGACGGGGGGCCGAGCAGTACTTC. Amino acids: CASSIGPGRGAEQYF.

This clone has only one observation. The V call is TRBV30, the J call TRBJ2-7; 9 positions agree with TRBD2. Looked up from germline, CDR1 is GTSNPN and CDR2 is SVGIG (reference sequence). With 0 bases clipped from V and 3 bases from J, the junction kept 9 bases outside the gene matches. CDR3 length: 16 amino acids. DNA for the CDR3: TGTGCCTGGAGTGTACTAGCGGGTGATCCTTTCTACGAGCAGTACTTC. Its protein product is CAWSVLAGDPFYEQYF. Combining the CDR3 with reference TRBV30 and TRBJ2-7 gives the whole variable domain SQTIHQWPATLVQPVGSPLSLECTVEGTSNPNLYWYRQAAGRGLQLLFYSVGIGQISSEVPQNLSASRPQDRQFILSSKKLLLSDSGFYLCAWSVLAGDPFYEQYFGPGTRLTVT.

This chain uses TRBV9 with TRBJ1-5; D remains unclear. The CDR3 extends over 14 amino acids. V gave up 0 bases and J gave up 5 bases, with 9 bases separating them. Germline CDR1 reads SGDLS; CDR2 reads YYNGEE. CDR3 in amino acids: CASSVEGSDQPQHF. CDR3 bases: TGTGCCAGCAGCGTAGAAGGGAGTGATCAGCCCCAGCATTTT. The full variable domain, in which reference TRBV9 and TRBJ1-5 provide the parts outside the CDR3, is DSGVTQTPKHLITATGQRVTLRCSPRSGDLSVYWYQQSLDQGLQFLIQYYNGEERAKGNILERFSAQQFPDLHSELNLSSLELGDSALYFCASSVEGSDQPQHFGDGTRLSIL.

The J gene is TRBJ2-1, the V gene TRBV13; TRBD1 might be the D (8 bases). V lost 3 bases, J lost 2 bases, and 26 bases lay in between. The length of the CDR3 is 20 residues. Germline CDR1 PRHDT, CDR2 FYEKMQ (reference sequence). CDR3 protein: CASSFYRGTTQIAAYNEQFF. The CDR3 bases are TGTGCCAGCAGCTTTTACAGGGGGACTACCCAAATTGCAGCCTACAATGAGCAGTTCTTC.

The gene calls are TRBV5-6 and TRBJ2-2; D gene ambiguous. Trimming pared 4 bases from V and 1 base from J, leaving 14 bases between. The germline V gene encodes CDR1 SGHDT and CDR2 YYEEEE. The CDR3 has 16 amino acids. The CDR3 region is CASSPNLLLNTGELFF. The CDR3, as DNA: TGTGCCAGCAGCCCAAATCTGCTACTGAACACCGGGGAGCTGTTTTTT. Complete variable domain (other parts from reference TRBV5-6 and TRBJ2-2): DAGVTQSPTHLIKTRGQQVTLRCSPKSGHDTVSWYQQALGQGPQFIFQYYEEEERQRGNFPDRFSGHQFPNYSSELNVNALLLGDSALYLCASSPNLLLNTGELFFGEGSRLTVL.